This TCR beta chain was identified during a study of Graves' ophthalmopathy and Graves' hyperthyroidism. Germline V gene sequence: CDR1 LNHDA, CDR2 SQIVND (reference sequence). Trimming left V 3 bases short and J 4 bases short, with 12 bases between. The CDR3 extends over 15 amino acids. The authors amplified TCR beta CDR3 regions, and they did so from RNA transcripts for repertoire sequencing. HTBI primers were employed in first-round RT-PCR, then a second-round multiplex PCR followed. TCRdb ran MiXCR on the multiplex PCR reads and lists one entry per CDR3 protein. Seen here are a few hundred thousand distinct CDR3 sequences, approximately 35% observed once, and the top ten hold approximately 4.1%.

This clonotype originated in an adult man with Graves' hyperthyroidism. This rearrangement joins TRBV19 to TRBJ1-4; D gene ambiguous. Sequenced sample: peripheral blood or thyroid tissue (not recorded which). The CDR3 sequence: CASSIGGRFNEKLFF. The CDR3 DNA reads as TGTGCCAGTAGTATTGGCGGACGGTTTAATGAAAAACTGTTTTTT.